The T cell receptor (beta chain) described here comes from a study of cytomegalovirus exposure and HLA in healthy donors. Germline V CDR1 and CDR2: SGHTA, FQGNSA. The junction had 10 bases not matched to a gene; V was cut back by 5 bases and J by 13 bases. The CDR3 contains 13 residues. Study conclusions and caveats: Later on, a genetic analysis was performed. It linked a missense variant in DCLRE1C with V- and J-gene trimming of TCR beta. Within the data, a cluster of highly shared sequence variants was likely a sequencing artifact.

PCR primers comprised 60 Vbeta and 13 Jbeta primers. Generated by immunoSEQ multiplex PCR, the TCRdb table keeps only in-frame clones and is missing some. Of about 130,000 clones listed, around 81% are singletons. These donors, healthy bone marrow donors, were studied. Notes on this clone: Its antigen is unidentified.

The specimen sequenced was PBMCs. J is TRBJ2-1 and V is TRBV7-2; 8 bases align to TRBD1. The receptor's source is a female donor in good health and CMV-seronegative. CDR3 region: CASSQRQGLEQFF. The CDR3 nucleotides read TGTGCCAGCAGCCAGCGACAGGGGTTGGAACAGTTCTTC.